This T cell receptor (beta chain) is drawn from a study of T cells in Graves' hyperthyroidism and ophthalmopathy. Stability of Graves' hyperthyroidism was defined as absent ophthalmopathy progression within 18 months. Patients between 18 and 65 years old had hyperthyroidism, newly diagnosed and lasting under 2 months. The study's findings and limits: The model anticipated ophthalmopathy a median approximately 6.7 months pre-onset.

Amplification of TCR beta CDR3 regions was performed using RNA transcripts as template. The HTBI primer set served for first-round RT-PCR of the TCR CDR3. TCRdb ran MiXCR on the multiplex PCR reads and lists one entry per CDR3 protein. The table records a few hundred thousand distinct CDR3 sequences, 12% to 15% of them present only once. The CDR3 is made up of 15 amino acids. CDR1 is LGHDT and CDR2 is YNNKEL in the germline V gene (reference sequence). V was clipped by 6 bases and J by 4 bases; unmatched bases: 8. This clonotype was counted ten times or more. Its antigen is not known. V gene TRBV3-1 combines with J gene TRBJ2-1; 8 nucleotides agree with TRBD1. The sample consisted of blood. The clonotype was recovered from a woman aged 40-49 years with Graves' hyperthyroidism. CDR3: CASSKTGVLYNEQFF. CDR3 sequence (DNA): TGTGCCAGCAGTAAGACAGGGGTCCTATACAATGAGCAGTTCTTC.